The entry below describes one T cell receptor beta chain. The data are from a study of T cell changes during pregnancy in multiple sclerosis. Generated by immunoSEQ multiplex PCR, the TCRdb table keeps only in-frame clones and is missing some. There are tens of thousands of clones in the sample; about 92% occur only once, and 2.6% lies in the top ten. The source is a female donor with multiple sclerosis, enrolled in a pregnancy study. The source was peripheral blood, collected before pregnancy.

The CDR3 here is CASSMGPLRGQPQHF. The DNA for the CDR3 is TGTGCCAGTAGTATGGGCCCTCTCAGGGGCCAGCCCCAGCATTTT. The V call is TRBV19, the J call TRBJ1-5, with D perhaps TRBD1 (6 bases). The CDR3 totals 15 residues. With 3 bases removed from V and 7 bases from J, the gap between germline ends came to 16 bases. Per germline, CDR1 LNHDA and CDR2 SQIVND (reference sequence).